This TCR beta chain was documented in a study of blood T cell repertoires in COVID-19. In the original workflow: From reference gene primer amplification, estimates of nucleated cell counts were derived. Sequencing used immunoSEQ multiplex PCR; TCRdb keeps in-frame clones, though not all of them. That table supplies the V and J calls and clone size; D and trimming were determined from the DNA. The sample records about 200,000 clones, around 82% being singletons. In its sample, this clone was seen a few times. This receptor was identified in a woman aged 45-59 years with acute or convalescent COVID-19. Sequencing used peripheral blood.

The CDR3 reads CASRRGGGTDTQYF. As DNA, the CDR3 is TGTGCCAGCAGACGAGGGGGTGGGACAGATACGCAGTATTTT. The chain has TRBV6-5 and TRBJ2-3; perhaps TRBD1 as D (6 bases). Germline CDR1 and CDR2: MNHEY and SVGAGI. The CDR3 extends over 14 amino acids. V was clipped by 6 bases and J by 3 bases, with 13 bases between them.